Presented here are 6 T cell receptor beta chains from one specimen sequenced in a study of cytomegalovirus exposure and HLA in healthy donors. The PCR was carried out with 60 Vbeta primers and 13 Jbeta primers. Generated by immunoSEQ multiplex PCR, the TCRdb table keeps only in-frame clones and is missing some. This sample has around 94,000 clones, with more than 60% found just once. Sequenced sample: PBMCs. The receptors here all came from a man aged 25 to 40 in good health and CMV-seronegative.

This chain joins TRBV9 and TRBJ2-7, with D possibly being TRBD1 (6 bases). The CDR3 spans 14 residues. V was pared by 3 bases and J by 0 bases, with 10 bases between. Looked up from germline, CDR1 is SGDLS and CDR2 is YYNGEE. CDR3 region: CASSATGTSYEQYF. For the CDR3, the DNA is TGTGCCAGCAGCGCGACAGGCACCTCCTACGAGCAGTACTTC.

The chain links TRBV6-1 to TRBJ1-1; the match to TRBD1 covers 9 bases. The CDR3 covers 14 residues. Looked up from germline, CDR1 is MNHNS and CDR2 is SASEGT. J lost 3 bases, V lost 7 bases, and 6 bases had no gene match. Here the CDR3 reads CASTPGQGYTEAFF. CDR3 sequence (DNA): TGTGCCAGCACCCCAGGACAGGGGTACACTGAAGCTTTCTTT.

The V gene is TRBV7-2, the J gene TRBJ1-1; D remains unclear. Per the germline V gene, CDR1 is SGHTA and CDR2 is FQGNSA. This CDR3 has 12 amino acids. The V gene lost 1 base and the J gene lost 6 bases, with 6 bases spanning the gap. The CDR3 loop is CASSLGGAEAFF. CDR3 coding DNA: TGTGCCAGCAGCTTAGGCGGGGCTGAAGCTTTCTTT.

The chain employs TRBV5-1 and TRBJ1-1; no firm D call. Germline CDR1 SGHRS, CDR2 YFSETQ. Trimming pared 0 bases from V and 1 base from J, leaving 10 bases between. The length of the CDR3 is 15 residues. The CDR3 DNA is TGCGCCAGCAGCTTGGTGGGCATGGGGAACACTGAAGCTTTCTTT. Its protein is CASSLVGMGNTEAFF.

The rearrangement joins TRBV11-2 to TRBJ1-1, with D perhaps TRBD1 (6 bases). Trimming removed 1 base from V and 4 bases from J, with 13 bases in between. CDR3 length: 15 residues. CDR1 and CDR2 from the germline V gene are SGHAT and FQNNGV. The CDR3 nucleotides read TGTGCCAGCAGCTTAGCCTTAAACAGGGCCACTGAAGCTTTCTTT. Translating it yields CASSLALNRATEAFF.

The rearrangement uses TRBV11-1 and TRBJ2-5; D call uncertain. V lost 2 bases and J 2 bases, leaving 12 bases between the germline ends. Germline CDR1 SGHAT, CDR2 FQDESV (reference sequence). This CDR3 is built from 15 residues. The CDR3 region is CASSLFATQQETQYF. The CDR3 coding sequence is TGTGCCAGCAGCTTATTTGCCACGCAGCAAGAGACCCAGTACTTC.